The text below deals with one TCR beta chain. The data stem from a study of monozygotic twins with inflammatory bowel disease. Using eight separate reactions per sample, the authors generated cDNA. TCRdb reprocessed the 5' RACE reads, with one entry per CDR3 protein and no DNA. Listed are 330,000 or so distinct CDR3 sequences; approximately 2% falls within the top ten. CDR1 is MNHNS and CDR2 is SASEGT in the germline V gene. The CDR3 is 16 amino acids. The chain links TRBV6-1 to TRBJ2-1; there is no DNA to check the TCRdb D call of TRBD2. Sequenced: blood. The source of this sequence is a human donor with ulcerative colitis or Crohn's disease, or a healthy co-twin of an affected twin (not recorded which). CDR3 residues: CASSEPLTGVRNEQFF.